This TCR beta chain came from a study of blood T cells in healthy people across ages. A second about 6 to 12 cycle PCR used barcoded and J-beta primers. One entry per CDR3 protein results from TCRdb running MiXCR on the 5' RACE reads. The repertoire has some 1.5 million distinct CDR3 sequences, under 30% of them found once; the top ten carry more than 6%. This clonotype has just a few counts. Germline V gives CDR1 SGDLS, CDR2 YYNGEE. V lost 4 bases to trimming and J lost 5 bases, with 22 bases between them. The CDR3 is 17 residues long. Sequenced sample: blood. The origin of this receptor is a young woman in good health. This chain uses TRBV9 with TRBJ1-5; TRBD1 is a possible D gene (6 bases). The chain's CDR3 is CASSPRWRGALYQPQHF. The CDR3 DNA follows: TGTGCCAGCAGCCCTCGGTGGCGGGGGGCCCTTTATCAGCCCCAGCATTTT.